This T cell receptor (beta chain) derives from a study of early T cells in non-severe SARS-CoV-2 infection (dated by TCRdb to about 2021). Turning to the overall study: Bulk RNA from unsorted whole blood was used for TCR sequencing, so alpha and beta chains could not be paired. What the study reported, not specific to this receptor: Matching against VDJdb was skewed toward anti-spike CD8 responses, likely underestimated virus-specific expansions, and missed private and CD4 specificities.

In this sample, this clonotype turned up many times. The antigen it recognizes is unknown. No base quality information exists; no much larger clone differs at one position. This was a case-control study nested in a cohort of healthcare workers in London, UK, who had nasopharyngeal swab PCR tests and blood samples taken every week. Healthcare workers were recruited during the week of the UK lockdown, between 23 and 31 March 2020, and followed weekly for up to about 15 weeks. In the germline V gene, CDR1 corresponds to SGHTA and CDR2 to FQGNSA. Spanning cysteine to phenylalanine, the CDR3 consists of 14 amino acids. Only CDR3 DNA is held: 42 bases, read in frame from base 1. Trimming leaves V shorter by 4 bases and J shorter by 2 bases, with the junction holding 2 bases beyond the gene matches. Library method: 5' RACE. The reads were generated on a NextSeq 500. The TCR library protocol attached unique molecular identifiers to individual cDNA molecules to correct for sequencing error and PCR bias. Both TCR alpha and beta chains were sequenced, and tight co-correlation was observed between alpha and beta sequence abundances in each sample. Regarding the original processing steps: Decombinator V4 was used to annotate TCR sequences for V gene, J gene and CDR3. TCRs were defined as expanded if a significant change between any two time points was detected under a Poisson model with p below 0.0001. TCR abundances were normalised to the total number of TCRs sequenced per sample and were expressed as counts per million. MAIT TCRs were defined by TRAV1-2 paired with TRAJ12, TRAJ20 or TRAJ33, and iNKT TCRs by TRAV10 paired with TRAJ18. A search of VDJdb, accessed on 1 November 2021, was run for TCRs annotated to CMV, EBV and SARS-CoV-2, with TCRs annotated for multiple antigens excluded. TCRdb reworked the public reads: Q25 trimming with fastp, MiXCR clone assembly, productive beta chains retained. Each entry is one CDR3 protein sequence, shown with its most common DNA and genes. The V and J calls were not made by the authors but by TCRdb's processing. Recorded for this sample are tens of thousands of distinct CDR3 sequences; 13% of them occurred a single time. The ten largest account for approximately 4.7% of the sample.

The sequence links TRBV7-2 to TRBJ2-4; TRBD2 agrees with 7 junctional bases. The specimen sequenced was whole blood. The sequence was collected from an adult who was a healthcare worker with PCR-confirmed SARS-CoV-2 infection or an uninfected control (not recorded which). The DNA is TGTGCCAGCAGCTGGGGGGGGACCAAAAACATTCAGTACTTC. Translated, this is CASSWGGTKNIQYF.